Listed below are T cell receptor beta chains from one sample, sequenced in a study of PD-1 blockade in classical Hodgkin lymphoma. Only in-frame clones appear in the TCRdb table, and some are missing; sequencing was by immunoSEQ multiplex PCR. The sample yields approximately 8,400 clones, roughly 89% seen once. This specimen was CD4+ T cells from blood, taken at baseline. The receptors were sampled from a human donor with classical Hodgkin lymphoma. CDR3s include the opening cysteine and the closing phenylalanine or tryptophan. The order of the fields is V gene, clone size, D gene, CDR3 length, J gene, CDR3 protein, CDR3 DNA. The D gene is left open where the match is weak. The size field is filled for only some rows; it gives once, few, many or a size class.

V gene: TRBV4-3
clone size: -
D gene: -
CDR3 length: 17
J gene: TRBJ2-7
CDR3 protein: CASSQGVRGGGPYEQYF
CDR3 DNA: TGCGCCAGCAGCCAAGGGGTCCGAGGAGGGGGTCCGTACGAGCAGTACTTC

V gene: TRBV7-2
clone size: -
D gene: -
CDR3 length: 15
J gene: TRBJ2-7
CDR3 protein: CASSSSGGGHYEQYF
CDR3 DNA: TGTGCCAGCAGCTCATCTGGGGGGGGCCACTACGAGCAGTACTTC

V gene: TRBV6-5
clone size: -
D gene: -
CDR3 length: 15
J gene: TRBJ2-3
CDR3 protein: CASSYQGSVADTQYF
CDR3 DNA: TGTGCCAGCAGTTACCAGGGTAGTGTCGCAGATACGCAGTATTTT

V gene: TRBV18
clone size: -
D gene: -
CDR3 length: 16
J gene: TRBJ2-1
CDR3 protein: CASSPLPADRAYEQFF
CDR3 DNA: TGTGCCAGCTCACCCCTCCCAGCGGATCGAGCATATGAGCAGTTCTTC

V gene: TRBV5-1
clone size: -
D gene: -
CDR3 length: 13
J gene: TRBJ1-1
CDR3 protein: CASSFSVSTEAFF
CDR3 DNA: TGCGCCAGCAGCTTTAGCGTGAGCACTGAAGCTTTCTTT

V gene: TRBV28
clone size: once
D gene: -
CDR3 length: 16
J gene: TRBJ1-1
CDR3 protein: CASTSLPARGNTEAFF
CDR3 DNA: TGTGCCAGCACCTCCCTTCCCGCTAGGGGGAACACTGAAGCTTTCTTT

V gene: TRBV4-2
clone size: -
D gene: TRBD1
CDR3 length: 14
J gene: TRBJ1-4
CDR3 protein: CASSLDRGNEKLFF
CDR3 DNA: TGTGCCAGCAGCCTGGACAGGGGAAATGAAAAACTGTTTTTT

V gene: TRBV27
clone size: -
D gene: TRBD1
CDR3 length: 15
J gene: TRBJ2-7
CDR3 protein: CASSFIGTGVYEQYF
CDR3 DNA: TGTGCCAGCAGTTTCATCGGGACAGGGGTCTACGAGCAGTACTTC

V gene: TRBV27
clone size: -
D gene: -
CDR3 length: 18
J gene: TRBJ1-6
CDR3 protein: CASSLSGRPSSYNSPLHF
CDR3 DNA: TGTGCCAGCAGTCTATCCGGCAGGCCGAGCTCCTATAATTCACCCCTCCACTTT

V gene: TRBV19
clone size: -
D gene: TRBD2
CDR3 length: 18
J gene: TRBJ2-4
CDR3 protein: CASREGGGFLLAKNIQYF
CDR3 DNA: TGTGCCAGTAGAGAGGGCGGGGGGTTCCTTCTAGCCAAAAACATTCAGTACTTC

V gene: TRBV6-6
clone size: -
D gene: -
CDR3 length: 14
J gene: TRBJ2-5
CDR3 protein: CASSLSRGQETQYF
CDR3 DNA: TGTGCCAGCAGCCTTTCCCGAGGCCAAGAGACCCAGTACTTC

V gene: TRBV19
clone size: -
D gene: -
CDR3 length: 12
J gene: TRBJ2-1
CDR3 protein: CASSTRLNEQFF
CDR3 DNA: TGTGCCAGTAGTACACGGCTCAATGAGCAGTTCTTC

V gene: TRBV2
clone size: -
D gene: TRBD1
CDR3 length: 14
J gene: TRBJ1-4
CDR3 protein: CASSEGQGGEKLFF
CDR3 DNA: TGTGCCAGCAGTGAAGGACAGGGGGGAGAAAAACTGTTTTTT

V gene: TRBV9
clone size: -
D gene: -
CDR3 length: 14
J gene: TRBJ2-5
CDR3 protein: CASSVGGMGETQYF
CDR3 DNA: TGTGCCAGCAGCGTAGGAGGGATGGGAGAGACCCAGTACTTC

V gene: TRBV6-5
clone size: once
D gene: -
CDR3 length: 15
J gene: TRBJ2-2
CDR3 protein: CASKIAGQATGELFF
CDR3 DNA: TGTGCCAGCAAGATAGCGGGACAGGCCACCGGGGAGCTGTTTTTT

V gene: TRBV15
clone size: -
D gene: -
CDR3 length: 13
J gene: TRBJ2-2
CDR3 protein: CATSRDLTGELFF
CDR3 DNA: TGTGCCACCAGCAGAGATTTGACCGGGGAGCTGTTTTTT

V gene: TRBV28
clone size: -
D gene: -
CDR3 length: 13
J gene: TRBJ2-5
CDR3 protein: CASSLGRAETQYF
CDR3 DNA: TGTGCCAGCAGTCTGGGAAGGGCGGAGACCCAGTACTTC

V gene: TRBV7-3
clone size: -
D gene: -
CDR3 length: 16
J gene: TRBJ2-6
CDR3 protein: CASSRDGSSGANVLTF
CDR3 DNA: TGTGCCAGCTCGAGAGACGGTTCCTCTGGGGCCAACGTCCTGACTTTC

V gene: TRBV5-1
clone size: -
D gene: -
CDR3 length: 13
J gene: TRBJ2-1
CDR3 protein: CASSVPSDNEQFF
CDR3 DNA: TGCGCCAGCAGCGTACCGAGCGACAATGAGCAGTTCTTC

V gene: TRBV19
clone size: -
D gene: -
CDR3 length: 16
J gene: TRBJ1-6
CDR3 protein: CASSMPGSSINSPLHF
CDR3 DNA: TGTGCCAGTAGTATGCCCGGGAGCAGCATCAATTCACCCCTCCACTTT

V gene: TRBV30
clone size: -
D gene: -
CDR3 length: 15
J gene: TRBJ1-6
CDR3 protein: CAWSRDMTRKTPLHF
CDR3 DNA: TGTGCCTGGAGTAGGGATATGACGAGGAAGACACCCCTCCACTTT

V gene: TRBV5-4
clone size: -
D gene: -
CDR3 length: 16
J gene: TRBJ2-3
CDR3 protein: CASSLAQRAPTDTQYF
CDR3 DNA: TGTGCCAGCAGCTTGGCCCAGCGGGCGCCCACAGATACGCAGTATTTT

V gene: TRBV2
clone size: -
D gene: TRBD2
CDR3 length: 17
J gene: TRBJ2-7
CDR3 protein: CASRTGQKTSGGYEQYF
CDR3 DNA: TGTGCCAGCAGGACGGGACAGAAGACTAGCGGAGGCTACGAGCAGTACTTC

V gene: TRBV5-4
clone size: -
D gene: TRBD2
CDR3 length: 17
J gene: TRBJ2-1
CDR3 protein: CASSLELGGGSYNEQFF
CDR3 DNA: TGTGCCAGCAGCTTGGAACTGGGCGGGGGCTCCTACAATGAGCAGTTCTTC

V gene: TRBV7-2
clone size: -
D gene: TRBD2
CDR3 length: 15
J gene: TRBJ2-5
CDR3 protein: CASTLGASGEETQYF
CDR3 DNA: TGTGCCAGCACCCTAGGGGCTAGCGGGGAAGAGACCCAGTACTTC

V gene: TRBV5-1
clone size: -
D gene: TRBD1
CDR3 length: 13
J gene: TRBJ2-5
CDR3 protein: CASSLQGIETQYF
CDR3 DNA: TGCGCCAGCAGCTTACAGGGGATAGAGACCCAGTACTTC

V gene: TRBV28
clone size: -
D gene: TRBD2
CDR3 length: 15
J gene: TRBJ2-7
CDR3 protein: CASSPIGGSTYEQYF
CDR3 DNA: TGTGCCAGCAGTCCCATAGGCGGGAGCACCTACGAGCAGTACTTC

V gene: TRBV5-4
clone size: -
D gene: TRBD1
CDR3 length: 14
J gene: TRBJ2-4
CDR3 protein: CASSQGAAKNIQYF
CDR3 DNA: TGTGCCAGCAGCCAGGGGGCTGCCAAAAACATTCAGTACTTC

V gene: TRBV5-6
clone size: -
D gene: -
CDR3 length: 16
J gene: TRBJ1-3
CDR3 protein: CASSKRDTVSGNTIYF
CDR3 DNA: TGTGCCAGCAGCAAAAGGGACACGGTCTCTGGAAACACCATATATTTT

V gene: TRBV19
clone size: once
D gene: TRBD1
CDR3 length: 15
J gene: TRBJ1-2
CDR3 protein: CASSLTGTNNYGYTF
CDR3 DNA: TGTGCCAGTAGTCTGACAGGGACCAATAACTATGGCTACACCTTC

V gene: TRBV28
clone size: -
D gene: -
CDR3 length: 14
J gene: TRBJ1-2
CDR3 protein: CASSPLGQLYGYTF
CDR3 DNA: TGTGCCAGCAGCCCCCTGGGACAACTCTATGGCTACACCTTC

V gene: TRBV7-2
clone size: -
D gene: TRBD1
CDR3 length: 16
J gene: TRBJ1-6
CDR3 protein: CASSRDRGSYNSPLHF
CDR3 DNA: TGTGCCAGCAGCCGGGACAGGGGTTCCTATAATTCACCCCTCCACTTT

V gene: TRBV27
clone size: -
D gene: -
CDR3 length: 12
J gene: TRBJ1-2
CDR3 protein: CASSFSGYGYTF
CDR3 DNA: TGTGCCAGCAGTTTTTCAGGTTATGGCTACACCTTC

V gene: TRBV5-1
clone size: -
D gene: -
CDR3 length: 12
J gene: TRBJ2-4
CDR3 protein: CASSLEGNIQYF
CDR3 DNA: TGCGCCAGCAGCTTGGAGGGGAACATTCAGTACTTC

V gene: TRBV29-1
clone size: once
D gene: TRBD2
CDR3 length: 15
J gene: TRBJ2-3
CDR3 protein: CSVTGTKKSPDTQYF
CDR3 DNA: TGCAGCGTTACCGGGACTAAAAAAAGCCCAGATACGCAGTATTTT

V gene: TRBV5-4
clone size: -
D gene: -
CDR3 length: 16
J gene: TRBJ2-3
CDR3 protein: CASSPSQGLSTDTQYF
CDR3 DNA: TGTGCCAGCAGCCCCTCCCAGGGCCTTAGCACAGATACGCAGTATTTT

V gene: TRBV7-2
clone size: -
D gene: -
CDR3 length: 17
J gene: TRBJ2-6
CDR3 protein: CASSLEARNSGANVLTF
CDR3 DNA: TGTGCCAGCAGCTTAGAGGCCAGGAACTCTGGGGCCAACGTCCTGACTTTC

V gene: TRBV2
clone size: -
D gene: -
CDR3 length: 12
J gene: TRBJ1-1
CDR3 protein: CASSEPVTEAFF
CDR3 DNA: TGTGCCAGCAGTGAACCGGTCACTGAAGCTTTCTTT

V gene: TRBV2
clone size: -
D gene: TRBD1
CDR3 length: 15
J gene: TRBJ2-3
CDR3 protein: CASSEMGQGADTQYF
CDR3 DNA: TGTGCCAGCAGTGAAATGGGACAGGGGGCAGATACGCAGTATTTT

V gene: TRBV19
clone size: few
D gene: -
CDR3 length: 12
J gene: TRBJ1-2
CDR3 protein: CASSISVYGYTF
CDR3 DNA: TGTGCCAGTAGTATTTCCGTCTATGGCTACACCTTC

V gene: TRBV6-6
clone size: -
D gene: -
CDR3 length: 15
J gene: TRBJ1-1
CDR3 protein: CASSSPLVLSTEAFF
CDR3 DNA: TGTGCCAGCAGTTCCCCCCTCGTCTTGAGCACTGAAGCTTTCTTT

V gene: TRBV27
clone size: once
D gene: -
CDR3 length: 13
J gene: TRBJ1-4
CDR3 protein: CASSSPIGEKLFF
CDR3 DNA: TGTGCCAGCAGTTCACCCATCGGCGAAAAACTGTTTTTT

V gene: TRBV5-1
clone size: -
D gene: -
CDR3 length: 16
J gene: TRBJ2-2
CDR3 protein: CASRRLEGMNTGELFF
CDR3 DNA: TGCGCCAGCCGGAGGTTGGAGGGGATGAACACCGGGGAGCTGTTTTTT

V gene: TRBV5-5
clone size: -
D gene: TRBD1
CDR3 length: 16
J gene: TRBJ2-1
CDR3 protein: CASSLGTGLSYNEQFF
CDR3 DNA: TGTGCCAGCAGCTTAGGGACAGGGTTGTCATACAATGAGCAGTTCTTC

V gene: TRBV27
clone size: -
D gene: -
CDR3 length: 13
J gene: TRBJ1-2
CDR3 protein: CASRFGVNYGYTF
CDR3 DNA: TGTGCCAGCAGGTTCGGGGTCAACTATGGCTACACCTTC

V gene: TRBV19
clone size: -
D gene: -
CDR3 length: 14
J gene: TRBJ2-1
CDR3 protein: CASSSGQAVGEQFF
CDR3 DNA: TGTGCCAGTAGTTCAGGGCAGGCGGTAGGTGAGCAGTTCTTC